These 15 T cell receptor beta chains were sequenced from one sample in a study of tumor-infiltrating lymphocytes in primary liver carcinoma. Unsorted whole blood supplied the RNA, and germline DNA was extracted too. TCR beta cDNA was reverse-transcribed from around 0.55 ug of total RNA. The reaction used a constant-region primer and ProtoScript II reverse transcriptase. Three nested multiplex PCR rounds, a slightly modified ARM-PCR, produced the libraries for TCR beta. TRBV1-TRBV30 forward and Cbeta reverse primers drove the first two roughly 10-cycle rounds. TCRdb reanalysed the multiplex PCR reads using MiXCR and keeps one entry per CDR3 protein. The sample yields fewer than 350,000 distinct CDR3 sequences, 50% to 70% seen once. Sequences were obtained from peripheral blood. Receptors were obtained from a man between 40 and 49 years old with primary liver carcinoma and hepatitis B virus infection.

The chain combines TRBV28 with TRBJ2-7; 7 bases are shared with TRBD1. There are 12 residues in the CDR3. V lost 7 bases and J lost 6; bases outside the gene matches: 6. Germline V gives CDR1 MDHEN, CDR2 SYDVKM. This CDR3 reads CASIGGAFEQYF. The CDR3 DNA reads TGTGCCAGCATAGGGGGCGCGTTCGAGCAGTACTTC.

About this clonotype itself: A much larger clone differs by one base, so this may be a read error. This chain connects TRBV6-6 to TRBJ2-5; D is perhaps TRBD2 (5 bases). The V end was cut by 6 bases, the J end by 4 bases, with 15 bases between. The V gene's germline CDR1 is MNHNY and CDR2 SVGAGI (reference sequence). This CDR3 has 14 residues. The CDR3 protein is CASRADGAVETQYF. The CDR3 DNA reads as TGTGCCAGCAGGGCGGACGGAGCGGTAGAGACCCAGTACTTC.

On this clonotype itself: Being one base from a much bigger clone, this may be a read error. The J gene is TRBJ1-1, the V gene TRBV6-5; D gene uncertain. The CDR3 contains 10 residues. V shed 9 bases and J shed 11 bases, with 13 bases lying between them. Germline CDR1 reads MNHEY; CDR2 reads SVGAGI. The CDR3 sequence is CARDTSLAFF. The CDR3 DNA reads as TGTGCCAGGGATACAAGCCTGGCTTTCTTT.

This clonotype has just one count. The V call is TRBV4-1, the J call TRBJ1-1, with unresolved D. V was cut by 4 bases and J by 3 bases, with 15 bases left in between. Germline V gene data show CDR1 as MGHRA and CDR2 as YSYEKL. The CDR3 length is 15 residues. DNA of the CDR3: TGCGCCAGCAGCCGAGTTGACCAGTCACACACTGAAGCTTTCTTT. It translates to CASSRVDQSHTEAFF.

The chain couples TRBV11-2 to TRBJ2-1, with D unresolved. The V gene's germline CDR1 is SGHAT and CDR2 FQNNGV. Trimming took off 5 bases at V and 5 bases at J, with 19 bases between the two ends. The CDR3 spans 16 residues. The CDR3 sequence: CASSLNRHGSHNEQFF. In DNA, the CDR3 is TGTGCCAGCAGCCTTAACAGACATGGGTCCCACAATGAGCAGTTCTTC.

Note on this clonotype: Just one base apart from a much larger clone, this may be a read error. The rearrangement links TRBV6-6 to TRBJ2-7, with D uncertain. Germline assignment: CDR1 MNHNY and CDR2 SVGAGI (reference sequence). The CDR3 consists of 16 residues. V lost 2 bases and J lost 2, with 16 bases in between. CDR3 amino acids: CASSYPVSGRTYEQYF. In DNA form, the CDR3 reads TGTGCCAGCAGTTACCCCGTATCCGGCCGCACCTACGAGCAGTACTTC.

Many counts were recorded for this clonotype. The rearrangement uses TRBV4-1 and TRBJ2-2; D is possibly TRBD1 (5 bases). This CDR3 comprises 16 residues. V was cut by 2 bases and J by 0 bases, with 10 bases left in between. In germline, CDR1 is MGHRA, CDR2 YSYEKL. CDR3 region: CASSQSQGANTGELFF. The DNA of the CDR3 is TGCGCCAGCAGCCAATCTCAAGGGGCGAACACCGGGGAGCTGTTTTTT.

The count of this clonotype is one. A much larger clone differs by one base, so this may be a read error. The chain uses TRBV12-3 or TRBV12-4 and TRBJ2-2, with unresolved D. The CDR3 contains 12 residues. Trimming stripped 6 bases from V and 7 bases from J, with 9 bases between. This CDR3 is CASSTLFGELFF. CDR3 sequence (DNA): TGTGCCAGCAGCACCCTCTTCGGGGAGCTGTTTTTT.

This clonotype was seen only a few times. The V gene is TRBV6-5, the J gene TRBJ2-2; the D gene is possibly TRBD2 (6 bases). The V end lost 5 bases, the J end lost 7 bases, and 14 bases lay between the germline ends. From germline, CDR1 is MNHEY and CDR2 SVGAGI. This CDR3 is 14 amino acids long. The CDR3 spells CASSDSPGDGELFF. CDR3 bases: TGTGCCAGCAGTGATTCTCCGGGGGACGGGGAGCTGTTTTTT.

This clonotype was picked up a small number of times. The rearrangement joins TRBV4-3 to TRBJ2-6; D gene ambiguous. The V end lost 3 bases, the J end lost 2 bases, and 17 bases lay between the germline ends. This CDR3 contains 18 residues. CDR1 and CDR2 from the germline V gene are LGHNA and YSLEER. CDR3 sequence reads: CASSQGAHRLTGANVLTF. CDR3 DNA sequence: TGCGCCAGCAGCCAGGGCGCCCACCGATTGACTGGGGCCAACGTCCTGACTTTC.

This clonotype was observed many times. The chain recombines TRBV11-2 with TRBJ2-3, with a possible D match to TRBD1 (7 bases). Between the trimmed V and J ends, which lost 4 bases and 6 bases, there was a span of 14 bases. Per germline, CDR1 SGHAT and CDR2 FQNNGV. The CDR3 contains 14 residues. The CDR3, as DNA: TGTGCCAGCAGCTCCAGGGGGGACGGGGATACGCAGTATTTT. This sequence encodes CASSSRGDGDTQYF.

With respect to this clonotype: This could be a read error, since a much larger clone is one nucleotide away. J is TRBJ2-5 and V is TRBV6-1; 9 positions match TRBD1. Germline V gene sequence: CDR1 MNHNS, CDR2 SASEGT. With V trimmed by 8 bases and J by 2 bases, 9 bases remained unmatched. The CDR3 spans 15 residues. In DNA form, the CDR3 reads TGTGCCAGCGGCCAGGACAGGGGTAGGCAAGAGACCCAGTACTTC. Translation gives CASGQDRGRQETQYF.

This clonotype was seen once. The chain carries TRBV25-1 and TRBJ2-7; D gene unclear. CDR3 size: 15 residues. Trimming took off 6 bases at V and 0 bases at J, with 15 bases between the two ends. CDR1 is MGHDK, CDR2 SYGVNS, per germline. The CDR3 loop reads CASRLPLSRSYEQYF. The CDR3 DNA reads as TGTGCCAGCAGACTGCCGCTTTCGCGCTCCTACGAGCAGTACTTC.

This chain uses TRBV5-1 with TRBJ1-3; tentative D call: TRBD1 (5 bases). The CDR3 runs to 16 residues. V shed 0 bases and J shed 0 bases, with 10 bases lying between them. Germline V CDR1 and CDR2: SGHRS, YFSETQ. Written as DNA, the CDR3 is TGCGCCAGCAGCTTGGGGACATCGAGCTCTGGAAACACCATATATTTT. Translation gives CASSLGTSSSGNTIYF.

This clonotype was detected many times. V is TRBV10-2 and J is TRBJ1-1; TRBD1 might be the D (6 bases). The CDR3 extends over 13 amino acids. Germline V gene lookup returns CDR1 WSHSY and CDR2 SAAADI. With 7 bases removed from V and 6 bases from J, the gap between germline ends came to 15 bases. The chain's CDR3 is CASTRGRVSEAFF. Here the CDR3 DNA reads TGCGCCAGCACACGGGGGCGCGTCTCTGAAGCTTTCTTT.